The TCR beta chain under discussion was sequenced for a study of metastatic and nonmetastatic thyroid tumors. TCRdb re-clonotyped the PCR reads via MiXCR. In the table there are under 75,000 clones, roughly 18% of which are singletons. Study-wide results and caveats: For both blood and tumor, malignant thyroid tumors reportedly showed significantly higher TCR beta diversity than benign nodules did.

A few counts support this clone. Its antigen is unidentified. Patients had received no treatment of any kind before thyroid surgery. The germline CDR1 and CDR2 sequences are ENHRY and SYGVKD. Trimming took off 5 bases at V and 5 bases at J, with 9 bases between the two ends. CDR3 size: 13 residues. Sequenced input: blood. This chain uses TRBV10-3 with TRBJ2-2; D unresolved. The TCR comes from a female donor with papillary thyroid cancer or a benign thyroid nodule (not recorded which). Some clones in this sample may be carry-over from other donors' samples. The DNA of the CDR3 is TGTGCCATCAGTAATCTAGGGACCGGGGAGCTGTTTTTT. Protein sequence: CAISNLGTGELFF.